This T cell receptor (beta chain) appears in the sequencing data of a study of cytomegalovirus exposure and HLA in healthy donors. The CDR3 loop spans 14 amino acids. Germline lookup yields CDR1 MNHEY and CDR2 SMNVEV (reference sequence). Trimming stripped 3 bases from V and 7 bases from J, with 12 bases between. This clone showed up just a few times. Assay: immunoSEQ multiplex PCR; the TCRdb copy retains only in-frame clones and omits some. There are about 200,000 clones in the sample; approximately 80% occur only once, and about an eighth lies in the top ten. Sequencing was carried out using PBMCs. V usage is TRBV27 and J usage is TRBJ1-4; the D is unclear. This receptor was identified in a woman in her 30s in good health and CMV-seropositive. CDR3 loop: CASSFGRGGEKLFF. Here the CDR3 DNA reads TGTGCCAGCAGTTTCGGTAGAGGAGGTGAAAAACTGTTTTTT.